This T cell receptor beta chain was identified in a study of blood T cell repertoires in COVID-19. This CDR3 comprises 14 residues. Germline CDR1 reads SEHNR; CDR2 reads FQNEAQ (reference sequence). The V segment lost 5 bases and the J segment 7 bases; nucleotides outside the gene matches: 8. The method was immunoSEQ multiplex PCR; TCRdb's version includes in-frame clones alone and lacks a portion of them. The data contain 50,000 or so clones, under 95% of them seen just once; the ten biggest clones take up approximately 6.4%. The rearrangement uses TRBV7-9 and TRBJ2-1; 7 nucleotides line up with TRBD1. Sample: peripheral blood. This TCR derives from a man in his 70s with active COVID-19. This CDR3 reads CASSPQGPPNEQFF. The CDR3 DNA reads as TGTGCCAGCAGCCCACAGGGGCCCCCGAATGAGCAGTTCTTC.